This T cell receptor beta chain was sequenced during a study of T cells in Graves' hyperthyroidism and ophthalmopathy. Overall study: At the time of initial diagnosis and before any treatment, peripheral blood was collected. Whole-study results and caveats: Ophthalmopathy was separated from stable hyperthyroidism by a 13 V-J model.

This clonotype occurred many times. Its antigen is not identified. A lack of ophthalmopathy progression within 18 months defined stable Graves' hyperthyroidism. Any patient presenting with uncontrolled infection, other autoimmune disease, pregnancy or lactation was left out. Amplification of TCR beta CDR3 regions was performed using RNA transcripts as template. HTBI primers were used for first-round RT-PCR of the TCR CDR3. In TCRdb, the multiplex PCR reads were re-called with MiXCR into one record per CDR3 protein. The sample consists of under 350,000 distinct CDR3 sequences, around 23% of them appearing once. CDR1 is SGHDT and CDR2 is YYEEEE in the germline V gene. CDR3 length equals 15 residues. V was shortened by 3 bases and J by 1 base, with 14 bases between the two germline ends.

This receptor was taken from a woman in her fifties or sixties with Graves' hyperthyroidism. Sequenced input: blood. This chain connects TRBV5-6 to TRBJ2-7; TRBD2 is a possible D gene (6 bases). As DNA, the CDR3 is TGTGCCAGCAGCTCAAAGGGACTGAGTTCCTACGAGCAGTACTTC. Translation: CASSSKGLSSYEQYF.